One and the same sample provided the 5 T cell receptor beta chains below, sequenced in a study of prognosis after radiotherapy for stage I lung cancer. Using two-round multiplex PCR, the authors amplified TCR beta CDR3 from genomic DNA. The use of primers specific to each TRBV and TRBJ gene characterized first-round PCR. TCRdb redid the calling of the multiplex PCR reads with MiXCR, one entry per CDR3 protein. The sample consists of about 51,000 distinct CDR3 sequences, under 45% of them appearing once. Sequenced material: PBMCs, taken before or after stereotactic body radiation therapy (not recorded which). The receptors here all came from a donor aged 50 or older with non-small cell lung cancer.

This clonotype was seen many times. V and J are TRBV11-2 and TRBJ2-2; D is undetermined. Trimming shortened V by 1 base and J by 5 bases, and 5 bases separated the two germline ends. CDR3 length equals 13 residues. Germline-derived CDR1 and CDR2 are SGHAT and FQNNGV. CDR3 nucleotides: TGTGCCAGCAGCTTAGTGCGGACCGGGGAGCTGTTTTTT. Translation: CASSLVRTGELFF.

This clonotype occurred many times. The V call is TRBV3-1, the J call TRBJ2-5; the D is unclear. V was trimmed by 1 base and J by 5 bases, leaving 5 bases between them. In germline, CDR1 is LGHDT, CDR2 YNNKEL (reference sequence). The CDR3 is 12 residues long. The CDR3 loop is CASSQAGETQYF. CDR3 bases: TGTGCCAGCAGCCAAGCTGGTGAGACCCAGTACTTC.

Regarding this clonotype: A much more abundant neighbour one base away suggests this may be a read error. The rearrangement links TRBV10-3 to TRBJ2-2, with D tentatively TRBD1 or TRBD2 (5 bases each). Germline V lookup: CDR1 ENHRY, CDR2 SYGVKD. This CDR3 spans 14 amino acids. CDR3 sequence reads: CDATGTPKTGELFF. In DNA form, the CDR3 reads TGTGACGCGACCGGGACCCCCAAAACCGGGGAGCTGTTTTTT.

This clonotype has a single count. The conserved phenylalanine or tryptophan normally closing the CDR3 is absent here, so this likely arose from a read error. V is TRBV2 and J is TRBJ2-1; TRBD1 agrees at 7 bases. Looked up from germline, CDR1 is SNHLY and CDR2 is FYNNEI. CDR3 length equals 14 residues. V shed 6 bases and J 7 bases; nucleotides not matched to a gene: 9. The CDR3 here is CASSERDSLNEQFV. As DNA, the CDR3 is TGTGCCAGCAGCGAACGGGACAGTCTGAATGAGCAGTTCGTC.

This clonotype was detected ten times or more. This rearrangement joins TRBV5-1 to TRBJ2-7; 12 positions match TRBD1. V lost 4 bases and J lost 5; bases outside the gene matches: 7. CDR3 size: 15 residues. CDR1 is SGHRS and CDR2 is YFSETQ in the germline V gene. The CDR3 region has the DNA TGCGCCAGCAGCGCCGGGACAGGGGGCGCGGACGAGCAGTACTTC. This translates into CASSAGTGGADEQYF.